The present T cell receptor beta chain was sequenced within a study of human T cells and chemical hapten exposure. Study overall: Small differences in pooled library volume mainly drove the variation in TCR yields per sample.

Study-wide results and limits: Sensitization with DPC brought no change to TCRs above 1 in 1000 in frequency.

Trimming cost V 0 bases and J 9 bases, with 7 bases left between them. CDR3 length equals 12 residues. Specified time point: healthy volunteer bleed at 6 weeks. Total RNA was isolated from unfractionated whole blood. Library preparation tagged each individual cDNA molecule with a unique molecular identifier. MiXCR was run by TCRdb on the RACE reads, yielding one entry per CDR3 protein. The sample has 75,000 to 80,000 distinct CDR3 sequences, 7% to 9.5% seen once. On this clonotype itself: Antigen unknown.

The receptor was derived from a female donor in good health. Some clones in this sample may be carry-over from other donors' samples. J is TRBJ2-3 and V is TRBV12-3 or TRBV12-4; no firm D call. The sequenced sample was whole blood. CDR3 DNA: TGTGCCAGCAGTTTAGCGGTCAGAACGCAGTATTTT. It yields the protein CASSLAVRTQYF.